The 6 T cell receptor beta chains below were found in one sample sequenced in a study of T cells in Graves' hyperthyroidism and ophthalmopathy. RNA transcripts yielded amplified TCR beta CDR3 regions. HTBI primers were employed in a first-round RT-PCR of the TCR CDR3. TCRdb itself ran the multiplex PCR reads through MiXCR, one entry per CDR3 protein. The sample includes under 350,000 distinct CDR3 sequences, under 25% seen only once; the top ten take 50%. Sequencing input: blood. The receptors derive from a woman aged 50 to 60 with Graves' hyperthyroidism.

The V call is TRBV20-1, the J call TRBJ2-1; 9 nucleotides agree with TRBD2. This CDR3 is built from 14 residues. Germline assignment: CDR1 DFQATT and CDR2 SNEGSKA (reference sequence). The V segment lost 6 bases and the J segment 7 bases; nucleotides outside the gene matches: 10. The DNA of the CDR3 is TGCAGTGCCAACGCGGGAGGGCTTGGTAATGAGCAGTTCTTC. As protein: CSANAGGLGNEQFF.

Ten or more counts support this clonotype. The chain links TRBV12-3 or TRBV12-4 to TRBJ1-1; D gene ambiguous. Trimming took 6 bases from V and 0 from J, leaving 5 bases between them. This CDR3 spans 12 amino acids. CDR3 nucleotides: TGTGCCAGCAGCCCGTTGAACACTGAAGCTTTCTTT. Encoded protein: CASSPLNTEAFF.

V usage is TRBV7-9 and J usage is TRBJ2-2, with TRBD2 matching over 7 bases. Germline V gene sequence: CDR1 SEHNR, CDR2 FQNEAQ (reference sequence). V shed 5 bases, J shed 0 bases, and the junction held 12 bases outside the gene matches. The CDR3 has 18 amino acids. Written as DNA, the CDR3 is TGTGCCAGCAGCCGGATATTCCAGCGGGAATCGAACACCGGGGAGCTGTTTTTT. It specifies CASSRIFQRESNTGELFF.

This clonotype was counted ten times or more. J is TRBJ2-7 and V is TRBV28; tentative D call: TRBD2 (5 bases). V lost 8 bases to trimming and J lost 2 bases, with 19 bases between them. There are 15 residues in the CDR3. The germline V gene has CDR1 MDHEN and CDR2 SYDVKM. CDR3 nucleotide sequence: TGTGCCAGCGGCTCTTTTGGCGGGTCAACCTACGAGCAGTACTTC. This translates into CASGSFGGSTYEQYF. The complete variable domain, with remaining parts taken from reference TRBV28 and TRBJ2-7, reads DVKVTQSSRYLVKRTGEKVFLECVQDMDHENMFWYRQDPGLGLRLIYFSYDVKMKEKGDIPEGYSVSREKKERFSLILESASTNQTSMYLCASGSFGGSTYEQYFGPGTRLTVT.

With regard to this clonotype: One end of the junction is discordant with germline, which a read error may explain. The rearrangement uses TRBV14 and TRBJ1-4, with no clear D. Germline V CDR1 and CDR2: SGHDN, FVKESK. The CDR3 contains 15 residues. The DNA for the CDR3 is TGTGTCAGCAGCTCCCCGGGAGGGCTACGCGAAAAACTGTTTTTT. It encodes CVSSSPGGLREKLFF. The entire variable domain, with the rest obtained from reference TRBV14 and TRBJ1-4, is as follows: EAGVTQFPSHSVIEKGQTVTLRCDPISGHDNLYWYRRVMGKEIKFLLHFVKESKQDESGMPNNRFLAERTGGTYSTLKVQPAELEDSGVYFCVSSSPGGLREKLFFGSGTQLSVL.

V and J are TRBV9 and TRBJ2-1; TRBD2 matches at 16 bases. V lost 2 bases to trimming and J lost 8 bases; unmatched junction nucleotides: 1. The CDR3 length is 15 residues. Germline V lookup: CDR1 SGDLS, CDR2 YYNGEE. The CDR3 reads CASSVGTSGRDEQFF. CDR3 nucleotide sequence: TGTGCCAGCAGCGTGGGGACTAGCGGGAGGGATGAGCAGTTCTTC.